One and the same sample provided the 17 T cell receptor beta chains below, sequenced in a study of T-cell memory formation after mild COVID-19. TCRdb itself ran the 5' RACE reads through MiXCR, one entry per CDR3 protein. The sample holds approximately 500,000 distinct CDR3 sequences, approximately 25% seen once. Material for sequencing was PBMCs or a T cell subset sorted from them (not recorded which). All receptors come from an adult woman who had mild COVID-19 (a few samples of this study predate the infection). Cell type and time point are not known.

This clonotype was detected a few times. This chain links TRBV6-5 with TRBJ2-1, with 7 bases that match TRBD2. Germline trimming cut 5 bases from V and 3 bases from J; bases unmatched to any gene: 7. The CDR3 covers 15 residues. Germline loops: CDR1 MNHEY, CDR2 SVGAGI. Here the CDR3 DNA reads TGTGCCAGCAGTCGTAGCGGGCCCAACTACAATGAGCAGTTCTTC. Translated, it gives CASSRSGPNYNEQFF.

This clonotype occurred a few times. This chain's CDR3 is CASSWDRGHTIYF. The CDR3 region has the DNA TGTGCCAGCAGTTGGGACAGGGGACACACCATATATTTT. The chain recombines TRBV12-3 or TRBV12-4 with TRBJ1-3, with 10 bases fitting TRBD1. The CDR3 length is 13 residues. V lost 4 bases, J lost 8 bases, and 2 bases stayed unmatched.

This clonotype has ten or more counts. The chain combines TRBV7-9 with TRBJ2-2, with a tentative D call TRBD1 (5 bases). This CDR3 has 14 residues. V was shortened by 3 bases and J by 2 bases, with 7 bases between the two germline ends. CDR1 is SEHNR and CDR2 is FQNEAQ in the germline V gene (reference sequence). The CDR3 sequence is CASSFGQNTGELFF. The DNA for the CDR3 is TGTGCCAGCAGCTTTGGACAAAACACCGGGGAGCTGTTTTTT.

This clonotype was observed a handful of times. V is TRBV27 and J is TRBJ2-2, with 8 bases identical to TRBD2. The CDR3 consists of 16 residues. Germline CDR1 reads MNHEY; CDR2 reads SMNVEV (reference sequence). The trim removed 5 bases at V and 4 bases at J, leaving 9 bases unmatched. The CDR3 DNA reads TGTGCCAGCAGTCCCCTCGGACTAGCTCTCACCGGGGAGCTGTTTTTT. Translation: CASSPLGLALTGELFF.

This clonotype was counted at least ten times. The J gene is TRBJ1-2, the V gene TRBV12-3 or TRBV12-4; no definite D call. V was trimmed by 6 bases and J by 4 bases, leaving 3 bases between them. There are 10 residues in the CDR3. The CDR3 DNA reads TGTGCCAGCAGGGGCTATGGCTACACCTTC. Translated: CASRGYGYTF.

This clonotype appeared a few times. The rearrangement joins TRBV24-1 to TRBJ2-7; 9 nucleotides match TRBD2. This CDR3 is 17 amino acids long. The V and J ends lost 3 bases and 2 bases, in that order; junction bases with no gene match: 10. In germline, CDR1 is KGHDR, CDR2 SFDVKD. CDR3 protein: CATSDPSGAGPPYEQYF. DNA of the CDR3: TGTGCCACCAGTGATCCTAGCGGGGCGGGACCACCCTACGAGCAGTACTTC.

This clonotype appeared a few times. The J gene is TRBJ2-1, the V gene TRBV12-3 or TRBV12-4, with 7 bases that match TRBD2. V dropped 4 bases and J dropped 8; count of bases not matched to a gene: 14. This CDR3 is 16 amino acids long. CDR3 nucleotide sequence: TGTGCCAGCAGTTCACTCACCCTCGGGACTATCCATGAGCAGTTCTTC. It encodes CASSSLTLGTIHEQFF.

The V and J genes are TRBV20-1 and TRBJ2-7, with 9 bases aligning to TRBD2. V lost 1 base and J lost 4; bases outside the gene matches: 2. CDR1 and CDR2 from the germline V gene are DFQATT and SNEGSKA (reference sequence). The length of the CDR3 is 13 residues. The CDR3 nucleotides are TGCAGTGCTAGAGCCCTAGCGGGGTACGAGCAGTACTTC. Protein product: CSARALAGYEQYF.

V usage is TRBV4-3 and J usage is TRBJ2-3; 9 bases are a match to TRBD2. CDR3 length equals 15 residues. The germline CDR1 and CDR2 sequences are LGHNA and YSLEER. The ends lost 0 bases at V and 3 bases at J; junction bases unmatched: 1. CDR3 sequence (DNA): TGCGCCAGCAGCCAAGAACTAGCGGGTACAGATACGCAGTATTTT. Protein product: CASSQELAGTDTQYF.

This clonotype was counted ten times or more. The chain combines TRBV12-3 or TRBV12-4 with TRBJ2-5; the match to TRBD1 covers 7 bases. V was pared by 6 bases and J by 1 base, with 8 bases of the junction left unmatched. The CDR3 is 15 amino acids. DNA for the CDR3: TGTGCCAGCAGAAAGAGACAGGGCCCCCAAGAGACCCAGTACTTC. Protein: CASRKRQGPQETQYF.

This clonotype occurred many times. This chain connects TRBV12-3 or TRBV12-4 to TRBJ2-3; D call uncertain. Trimming removed 2 bases at V and 2 bases at J, with 8 bases between. The CDR3 has 14 residues. In DNA form, the CDR3 reads TGTGCCAGCAGTTTAAGCCAGTACACAGATACGCAGTATTTT. Protein product: CASSLSQYTDTQYF.

This clonotype came up a few times. The chain joins TRBV9 to TRBJ2-7, with 7 bases identical to TRBD1. The CDR3 runs to 17 residues. The junction had 12 bases not matched to a gene; V was cut back by 3 bases and J by 0 bases. CDR1 and CDR2 (germline): SGDLS, YYNGEE. The chain's CDR3 is CASSAEPPQGPSYEQYF. CDR3 sequence (DNA): TGTGCCAGCAGCGCCGAACCTCCACAGGGGCCCTCCTACGAGCAGTACTTC.

The genes are TRBV3-1 and TRBJ2-3, with D uncertain. CDR1 and CDR2 (germline): LGHDT, YNNKEL (reference sequence). The length of the CDR3 is 16 residues. Trimming pared 1 base from V and 0 bases from J, leaving 11 bases between. This CDR3 reads CASSQGQRVSTDTQYF. The CDR3 DNA reads as TGTGCCAGCAGCCAAGGGCAAAGAGTAAGCACAGATACGCAGTATTTT.

Only a few counts were recorded for this clonotype. The chain links TRBV12-3 or TRBV12-4 to TRBJ2-1, with 7 bases lining up with TRBD1. The CDR3 sequence is 18 residues long. V lost 6 bases, J lost 9 bases, and 23 bases stayed unmatched. The CDR3 reads CASRTNRDSVYLAGEQFF. DNA of the CDR3: TGTGCCAGCAGGACCAACCGGGACAGTGTTTATCTAGCCGGTGAGCAGTTCTTC.

The V call is TRBV5-1, the J call TRBJ1-4, with D hard to call. There are 15 residues in the CDR3. Trimming cost V 0 bases and J 8 bases, with 14 bases left between them. Germline assignment: CDR1 SGHRS and CDR2 YFSETQ. DNA for the CDR3: TGCGCCAGCAGCTTGGCGGCCAGAGAAGGGGAAAAACTGTTTTTT. Amino acid sequence: CASSLAAREGEKLFF.

The rearrangement joins TRBV7-2 to TRBJ2-1, with D perhaps matching TRBD1 or TRBD2 (5 bases each). CDR3 length: 13 amino acids. Trimming shortened V by 6 bases and J by 5 bases, and 11 bases separated the two germline ends. The V gene's germline CDR1 is SGHTA and CDR2 FQGNSA. In DNA, the CDR3 is TGTGCCAGCAGGGGACGATTTAACAATGAGCAGTTCTTC. It yields the protein CASRGRFNNEQFF. The full variable domain, rest sourced from reference TRBV7-2 and TRBJ2-1, is GAGVSQSPSNKVTEKGKDVELRCDPISGHTALYWYRQSLGQGLEFLIYFQGNSAPDKSGLPSDRFSAERTGGSVSTLTIQRTQQEDSAVYLCASRGRFNNEQFFGPGTRLTVL.

This clonotype has only a few counts. The J gene is TRBJ1-1, the V gene TRBV20-1; D might be TRBD1 (6 bases). V lost 5 bases, J lost 6 bases, and 16 bases lay in between. Germline values: CDR1 DFQATT, CDR2 SNEGSKA (reference sequence). This CDR3 is built from 13 residues. The CDR3 nucleotides are TGCAGTGCTGGGGGGCAGGGTGAGGCTGAAGCTTTCTTT. It specifies CSAGGQGEAEAFF.